The 6 T cell receptor beta chains listed next were all sequenced from one sample in a study of cytomegalovirus exposure and HLA in healthy donors. Using immunoSEQ multiplex PCR, the repertoire was profiled, and TCRdb retains in-frame clones only, with some absent. The sample lists about 150,000 clones, around nine tenths occurring once. The specimen was PBMCs. These receptors came from a young woman in good health and CMV-seropositive.

The chain has TRBV15 and TRBJ2-1, with TRBD1 identical over 7 bases. Germline V gene sequence: CDR1 LNHNV, CDR2 YYDKDF (reference sequence). The V and J ends lost 3 bases and 2 bases, in that order; junction bases with no gene match: 4. The CDR3 runs 15 residues. The CDR3 nucleotides are TGTGCCACCAGCAGCGGACAGGAAGCCTACAATGAGCAGTTCTTC. This sequence encodes CATSSGQEAYNEQFF.

The J gene is TRBJ2-3, the V gene TRBV5-1, with 8 positions matching TRBD1. The length of the CDR3 is 16 residues. V shed 0 bases and J 4 bases; nucleotides not matched to a gene: 7. CDR1 and CDR2 from the germline V gene are SGHRS and YFSETQ. This chain's CDR3 is CASSLGTGSVADTQYF. DNA of the CDR3: TGCGCCAGCAGCTTGGGGACAGGGAGCGTTGCAGATACGCAGTATTTT.

This sequence joins TRBV28 and TRBJ1-1, with D unresolved. Per the germline V gene, CDR1 is MDHEN and CDR2 is SYDVKM. V was pared by 6 bases and J by 4 bases, with 18 bases between. This CDR3 has 15 amino acids. This CDR3 is CASRPPGTMGTEAFF. The CDR3 nucleotides read TGTGCCAGCAGACCACCGGGAACCATGGGCACTGAAGCTTTCTTT.

The chain joins TRBV29-1 to TRBJ2-1; 14 positions agree with TRBD2. V dropped 3 bases and J dropped 5; count of bases not matched to a gene: 3. The CDR3 is 15 residues long. Per germline, CDR1 SQVTM and CDR2 ANQGSEA. CDR3 coding DNA: TGCAGCGTTGATGGGACTAGCGGGAGTAACAATGAGCAGTTCTTC. Amino acids: CSVDGTSGSNNEQFF.

The chain uses TRBV2 and TRBJ1-1; 7 bases are a match to TRBD1. V was clipped by 8 bases and J by 3 bases; unmatched bases: 6. The CDR3 spans 13 residues. CDR1 is SNHLY and CDR2 is FYNNEI in the germline V gene. CDR3 sequence: CASERQGDTEAFF. CDR3 coding DNA: TGTGCCAGCGAGAGACAGGGTGACACTGAAGCTTTCTTT.

The rearrangement joins TRBV7-8 to TRBJ1-2; TRBD1 is a possible D gene (6 bases). CDR3 size: 16 residues. Germline V gene lookup returns CDR1 SGHVS and CDR2 FQNEAQ. The V gene lost 0 bases and the J gene lost 4 bases, with 15 bases spanning the gap. The CDR3 DNA is TGTGCCAGCAGCTTAGCACTAGGGGGGGGAAGCTATGGCTACACCTTC. It codes for CASSLALGGGSYGYTF.